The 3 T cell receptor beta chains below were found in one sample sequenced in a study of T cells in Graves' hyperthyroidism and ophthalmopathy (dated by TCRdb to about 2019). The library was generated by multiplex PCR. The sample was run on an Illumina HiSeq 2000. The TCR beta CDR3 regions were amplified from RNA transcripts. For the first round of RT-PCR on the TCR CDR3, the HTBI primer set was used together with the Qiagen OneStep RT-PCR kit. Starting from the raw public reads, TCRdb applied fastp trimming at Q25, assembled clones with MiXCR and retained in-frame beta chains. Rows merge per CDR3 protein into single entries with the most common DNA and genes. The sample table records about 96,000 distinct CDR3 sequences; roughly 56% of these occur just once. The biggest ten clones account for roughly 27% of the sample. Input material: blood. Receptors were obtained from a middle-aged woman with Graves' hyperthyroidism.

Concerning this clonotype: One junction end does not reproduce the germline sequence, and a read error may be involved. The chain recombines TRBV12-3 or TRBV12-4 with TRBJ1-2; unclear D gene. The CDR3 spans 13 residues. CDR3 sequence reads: CASSVAGFSGYTF. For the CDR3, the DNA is TGTGCCAGCAGTGTAGCGGGGTTCAGTGGCTACACCTTC.

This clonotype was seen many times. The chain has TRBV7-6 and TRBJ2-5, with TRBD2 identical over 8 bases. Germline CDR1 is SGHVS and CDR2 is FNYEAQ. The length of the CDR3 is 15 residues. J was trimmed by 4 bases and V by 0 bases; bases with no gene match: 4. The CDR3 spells CASSLAAGGSETQYF. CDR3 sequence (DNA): TGTGCCAGCAGCTTAGCGGCGGGAGGTTCAGAGACCCAGTACTTC.

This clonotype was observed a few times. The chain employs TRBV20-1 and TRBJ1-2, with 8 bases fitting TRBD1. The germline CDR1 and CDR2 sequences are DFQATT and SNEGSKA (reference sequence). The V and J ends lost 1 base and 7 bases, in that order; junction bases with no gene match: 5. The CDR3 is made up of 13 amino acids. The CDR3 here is CSARVGQGSGYTF. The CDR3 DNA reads TGCAGTGCTAGAGTCGGACAGGGAAGTGGCTACACCTTC.